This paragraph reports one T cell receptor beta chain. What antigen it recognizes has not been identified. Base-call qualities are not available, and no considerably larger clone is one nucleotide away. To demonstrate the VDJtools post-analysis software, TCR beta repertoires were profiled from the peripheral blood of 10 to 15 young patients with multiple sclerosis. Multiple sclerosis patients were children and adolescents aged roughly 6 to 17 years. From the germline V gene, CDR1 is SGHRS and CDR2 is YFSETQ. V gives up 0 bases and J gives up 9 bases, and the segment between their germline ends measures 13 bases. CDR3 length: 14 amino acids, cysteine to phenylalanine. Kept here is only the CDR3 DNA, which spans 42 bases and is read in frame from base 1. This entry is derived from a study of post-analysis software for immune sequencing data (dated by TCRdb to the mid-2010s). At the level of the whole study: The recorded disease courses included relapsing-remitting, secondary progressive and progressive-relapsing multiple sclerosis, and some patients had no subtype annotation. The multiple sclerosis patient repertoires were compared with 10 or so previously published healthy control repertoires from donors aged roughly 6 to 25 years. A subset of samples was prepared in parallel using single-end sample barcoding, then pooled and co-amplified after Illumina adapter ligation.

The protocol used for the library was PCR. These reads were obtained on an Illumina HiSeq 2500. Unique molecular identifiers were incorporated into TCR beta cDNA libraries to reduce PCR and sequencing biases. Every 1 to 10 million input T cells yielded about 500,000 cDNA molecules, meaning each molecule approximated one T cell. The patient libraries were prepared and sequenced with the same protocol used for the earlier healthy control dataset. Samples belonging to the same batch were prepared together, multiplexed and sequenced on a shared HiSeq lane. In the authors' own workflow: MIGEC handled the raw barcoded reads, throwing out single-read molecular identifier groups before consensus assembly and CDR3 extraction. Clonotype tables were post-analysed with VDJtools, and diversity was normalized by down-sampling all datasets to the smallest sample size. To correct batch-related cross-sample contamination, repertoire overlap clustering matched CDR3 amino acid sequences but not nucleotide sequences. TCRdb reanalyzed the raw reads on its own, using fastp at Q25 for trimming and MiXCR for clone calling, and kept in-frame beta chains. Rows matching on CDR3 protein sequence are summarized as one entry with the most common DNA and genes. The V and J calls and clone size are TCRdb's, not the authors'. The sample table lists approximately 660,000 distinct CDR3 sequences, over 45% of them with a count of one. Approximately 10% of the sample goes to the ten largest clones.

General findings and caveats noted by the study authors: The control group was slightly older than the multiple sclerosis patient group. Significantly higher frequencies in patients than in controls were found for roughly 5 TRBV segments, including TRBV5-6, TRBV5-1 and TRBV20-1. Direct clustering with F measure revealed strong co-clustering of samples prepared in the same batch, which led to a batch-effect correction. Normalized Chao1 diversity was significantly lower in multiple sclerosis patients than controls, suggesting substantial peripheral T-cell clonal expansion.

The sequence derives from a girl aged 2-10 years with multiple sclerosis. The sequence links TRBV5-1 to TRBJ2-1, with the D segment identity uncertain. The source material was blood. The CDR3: CASSLGTGSGEQFF. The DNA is TGCGCCAGCAGCTTGGGTACGGGTAGTGGTGAGCAGTTCTTC.